This T cell receptor beta chain was captured in a study of PD-1 blockade in classical Hodgkin lymphoma. Profiled with immunoSEQ multiplex PCR; TCRdb holds only in-frame clones, not every one. The profile shows about 35,000 clones, around 89% of them singletons. Time point here: newly diagnosed, previously untreated cHL patient sample. Negative magnetic selection isolated CD4+ T cells from thawed PBMCs. In the case of this clone: Its specificity is unknown.

Germline lookup yields CDR1 MNHNY and CDR2 SVGAGI (reference sequence). This CDR3 has 15 residues. Trimming left V 8 bases short and J 6 bases short, with 20 bases between. Study observations and caveats: Reports described newly diagnosed patients as having lower baseline TCR diversity than healthy donors. Repertoires differed for reasons still undefined, possibly disease activity or prior therapy.

This sequence was found in a human donor with classical Hodgkin lymphoma. Material: CD4+ T cells from blood. The V gene is TRBV6-6, the J gene TRBJ1-5; TRBD1 might be the D (6 bases). CDR3 protein: CASATEGGFIQPQHF. The CDR3, as DNA: TGTGCCAGCGCCACCGAGGGGGGGTTTATTCAGCCCCAGCATTTT.